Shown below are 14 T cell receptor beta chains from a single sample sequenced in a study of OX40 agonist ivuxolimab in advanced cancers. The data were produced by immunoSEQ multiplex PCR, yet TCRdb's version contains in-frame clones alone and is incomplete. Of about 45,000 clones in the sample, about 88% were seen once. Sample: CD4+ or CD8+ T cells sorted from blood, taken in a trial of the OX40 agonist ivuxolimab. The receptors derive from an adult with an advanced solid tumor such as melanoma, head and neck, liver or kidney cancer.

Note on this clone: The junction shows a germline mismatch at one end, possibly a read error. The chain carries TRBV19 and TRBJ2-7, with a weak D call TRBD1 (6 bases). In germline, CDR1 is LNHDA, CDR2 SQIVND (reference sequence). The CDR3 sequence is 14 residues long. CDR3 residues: CASSIGGSTYEQYF. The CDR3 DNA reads TGTGCCAGTAGCATAGGGGGTTCCACCTACGAGCAGTACTTC.

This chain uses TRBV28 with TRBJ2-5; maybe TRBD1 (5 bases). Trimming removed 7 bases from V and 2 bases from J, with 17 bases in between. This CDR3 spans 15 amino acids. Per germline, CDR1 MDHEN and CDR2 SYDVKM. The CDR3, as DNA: TGTGCCAGCATTTCTAGTCGAGACAGACAAGAGACCCAGTACTTC. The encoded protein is CASISSRDRQETQYF. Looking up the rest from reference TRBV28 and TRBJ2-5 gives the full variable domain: DVKVTQSSRYLVKRTGEKVFLECVQDMDHENMFWYRQDPGLGLRLIYFSYDVKMKEKGDIPEGYSVSREKKERFSLILESASTNQTSMYLCASISSRDRQETQYFGPGTRLLVL.

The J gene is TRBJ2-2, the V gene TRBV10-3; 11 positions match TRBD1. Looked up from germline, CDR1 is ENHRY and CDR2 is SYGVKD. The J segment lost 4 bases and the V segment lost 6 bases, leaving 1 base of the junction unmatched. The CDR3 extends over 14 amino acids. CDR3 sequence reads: CAIRGTGGTGELFF. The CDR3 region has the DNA TGTGCCATCAGAGGGACAGGGGGCACCGGGGAGCTGTTTTTT.

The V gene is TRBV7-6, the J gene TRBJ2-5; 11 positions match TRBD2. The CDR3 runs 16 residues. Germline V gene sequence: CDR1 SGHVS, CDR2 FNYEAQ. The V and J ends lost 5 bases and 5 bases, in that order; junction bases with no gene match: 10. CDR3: CASSLETSGRGETQYF. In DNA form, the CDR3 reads TGTGCCAGCAGCCTCGAAACTAGCGGGAGAGGGGAGACCCAGTACTTC. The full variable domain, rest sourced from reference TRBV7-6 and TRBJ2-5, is GAGVSQSPRYKVTKRGQDVALRCDPISGHVSLYWYRQALGQGPEFLTYFNYEAQQDKSGLPNDRFSAERPEGSISTLTIQRTEQRDSAMYRCASSLETSGRGETQYFGPGTRLLVL.

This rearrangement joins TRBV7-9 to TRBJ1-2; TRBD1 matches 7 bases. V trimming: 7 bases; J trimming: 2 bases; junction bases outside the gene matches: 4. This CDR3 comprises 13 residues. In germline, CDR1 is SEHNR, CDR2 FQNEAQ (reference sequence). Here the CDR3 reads CASTQGQNYGYTF. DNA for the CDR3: TGTGCCAGCACCCAGGGACAGAACTATGGCTACACCTTC.

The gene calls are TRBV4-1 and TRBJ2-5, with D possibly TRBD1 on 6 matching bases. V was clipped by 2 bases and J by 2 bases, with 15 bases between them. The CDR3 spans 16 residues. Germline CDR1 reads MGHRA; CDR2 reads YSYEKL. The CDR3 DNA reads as TGCGCCAGCAGCCAACACCGGGACACTACGCAAGAGACCCAGTACTTC. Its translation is CASSQHRDTTQETQYF.

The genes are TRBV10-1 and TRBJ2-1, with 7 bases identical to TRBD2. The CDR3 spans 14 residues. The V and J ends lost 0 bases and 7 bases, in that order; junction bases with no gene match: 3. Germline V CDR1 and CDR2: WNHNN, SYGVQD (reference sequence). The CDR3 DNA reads TGCGCCAGCAGTGAGTCTGGCGGGAGAAATGAGCAGTTCTTC. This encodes CASSESGGRNEQFF.

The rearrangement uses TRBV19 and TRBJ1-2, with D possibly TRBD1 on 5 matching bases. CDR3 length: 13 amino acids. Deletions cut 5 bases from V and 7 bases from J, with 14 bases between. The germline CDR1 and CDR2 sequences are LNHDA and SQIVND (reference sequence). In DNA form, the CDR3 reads TGTGCCAGTAGTGTGAGGCCCGACAGTGGCTACACCTTC. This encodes CASSVRPDSGYTF.

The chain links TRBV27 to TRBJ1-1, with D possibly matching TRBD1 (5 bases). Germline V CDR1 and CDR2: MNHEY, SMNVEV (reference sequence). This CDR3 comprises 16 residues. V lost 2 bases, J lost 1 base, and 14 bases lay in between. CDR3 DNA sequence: TGTGCCAGCAGTTTAGTTCGTGCCCAGGGGAACACTGAAGCTTTCTTT. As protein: CASSLVRAQGNTEAFF.

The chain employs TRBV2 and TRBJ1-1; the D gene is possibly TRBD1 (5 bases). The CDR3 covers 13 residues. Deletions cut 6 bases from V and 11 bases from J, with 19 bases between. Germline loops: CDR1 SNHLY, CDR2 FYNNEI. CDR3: CASSPLGEGRAFF. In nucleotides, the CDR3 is TGTGCCAGCAGCCCGTTGGGGGAGGGTCGGGCTTTCTTT. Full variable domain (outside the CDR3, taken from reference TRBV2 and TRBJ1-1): EPEVTQTPSHQVTQMGQEVILRCVPISNHLYFYWYRQILGQKVEFLVSFYNNEISEKSEIFDDQFSVERPDGSNFTLKIRSTKLEDSAMYFCASSPLGEGRAFFGQGTRLTVV.

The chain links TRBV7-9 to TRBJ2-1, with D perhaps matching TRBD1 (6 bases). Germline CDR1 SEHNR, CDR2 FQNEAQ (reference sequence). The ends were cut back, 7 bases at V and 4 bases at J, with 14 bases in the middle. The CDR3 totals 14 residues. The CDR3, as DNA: TGTGCCAGCACACTCAGGGGACCTTACAATGAGCAGTTCTTC. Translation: CASTLRGPYNEQFF.

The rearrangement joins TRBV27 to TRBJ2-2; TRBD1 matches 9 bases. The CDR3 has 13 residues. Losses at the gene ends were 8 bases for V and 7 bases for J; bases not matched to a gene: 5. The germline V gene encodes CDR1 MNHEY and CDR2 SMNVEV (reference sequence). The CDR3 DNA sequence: TGTGCCAGCCGGGACAGGGTGGACGGGGAGCTGTTTTTT. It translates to CASRDRVDGELFF.

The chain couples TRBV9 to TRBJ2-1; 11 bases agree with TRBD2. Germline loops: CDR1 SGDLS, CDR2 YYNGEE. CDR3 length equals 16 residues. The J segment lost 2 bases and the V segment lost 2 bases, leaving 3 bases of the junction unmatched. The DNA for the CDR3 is TGTGCCAGCAGCGTCACTAGCGGGAGCCCCTACAATGAGCAGTTCTTC. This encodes CASSVTSGSPYNEQFF.

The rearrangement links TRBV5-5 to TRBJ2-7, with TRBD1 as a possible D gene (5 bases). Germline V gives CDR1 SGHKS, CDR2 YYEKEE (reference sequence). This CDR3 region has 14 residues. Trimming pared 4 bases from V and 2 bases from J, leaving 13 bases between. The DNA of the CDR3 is TGTGCCAGCAGCCATTGGGGCGATACCTACGAGCAGTACTTC. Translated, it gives CASSHWGDTYEQYF. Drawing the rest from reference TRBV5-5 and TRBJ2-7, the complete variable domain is DAGVTQSPTHLIKTRGQQVTLRCSPISGHKSVSWYQQVLGQGPQFIFQYYEKEERGRGNFPDRFSARQFPNYSSELNVNALLLGDSALYLCASSHWGDTYEQYFGPGTRLTVT.